Detailed here is one TCR beta chain. Its cognate antigen is unknown. Trimming shortened V by 10 bases and J by 2 bases, and 9 bases separated the two germline ends. CDR3 length: 12 residues. The germline CDR1 and CDR2 sequences are MNHEY and SVGAGI. This specimen belongs to a study of T cell responses to AZD1222 COVID-19 vaccine. The wider study: Second-dose schedules of about 4 or about 12 weeks were combined.

Points from the study as a whole: Seropositive status at baseline applied to only five or six AZD1222 recipients. Spike was spanned by vaccine-associated CD4 TCRs, which were dominant at 160-218 and 743-854. Only after the peak T cell response were repertoires sampled.

Only in-frame clones appear in the TCRdb table, and some are missing; sequencing was by immunoSEQ multiplex PCR. The table records under 55,000 clones, roughly 80% of them present only once. The source was peripheral blood, collected on day 0 of AZD1222 vaccination. The rearrangement links TRBV6-5 to TRBJ1-3; D ambiguous. This TCR was sampled from an adult in good health. The CDR3 loop is CATKGAGNTIYF. The CDR3 DNA reads TGTGCCACCAAGGGAGCTGGAAACACCATATATTTT.